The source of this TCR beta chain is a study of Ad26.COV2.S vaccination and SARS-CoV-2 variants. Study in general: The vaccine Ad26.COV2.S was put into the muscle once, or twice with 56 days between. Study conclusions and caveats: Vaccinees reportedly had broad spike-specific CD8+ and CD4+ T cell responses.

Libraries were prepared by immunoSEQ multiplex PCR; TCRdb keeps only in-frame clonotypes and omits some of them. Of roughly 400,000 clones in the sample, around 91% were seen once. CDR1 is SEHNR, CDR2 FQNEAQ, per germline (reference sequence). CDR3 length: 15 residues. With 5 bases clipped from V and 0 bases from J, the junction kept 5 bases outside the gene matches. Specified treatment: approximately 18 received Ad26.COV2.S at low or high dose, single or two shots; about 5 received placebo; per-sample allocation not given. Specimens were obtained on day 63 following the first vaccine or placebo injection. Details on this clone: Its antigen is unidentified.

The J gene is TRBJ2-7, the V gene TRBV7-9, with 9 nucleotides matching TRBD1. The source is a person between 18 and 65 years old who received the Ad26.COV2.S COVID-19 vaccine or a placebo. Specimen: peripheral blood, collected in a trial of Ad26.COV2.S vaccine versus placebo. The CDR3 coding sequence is TGTGCCAGCAGCCAAGGGACAGGGAACTCCTACGAGCAGTACTTC. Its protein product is CASSQGTGNSYEQYF.